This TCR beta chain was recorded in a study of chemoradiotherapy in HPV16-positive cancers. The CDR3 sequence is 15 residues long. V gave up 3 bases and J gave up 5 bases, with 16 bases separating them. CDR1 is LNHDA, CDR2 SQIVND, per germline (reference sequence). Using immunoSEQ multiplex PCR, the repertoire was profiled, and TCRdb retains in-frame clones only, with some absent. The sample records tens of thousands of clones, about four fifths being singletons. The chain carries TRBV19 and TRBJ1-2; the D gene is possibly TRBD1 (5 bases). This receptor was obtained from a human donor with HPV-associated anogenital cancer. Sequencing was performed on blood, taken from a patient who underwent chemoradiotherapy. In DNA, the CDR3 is TGTGCCAGTAGTATCCAAGCCGGGGAGGGGTATGGCTACACCTTC. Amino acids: CASSIQAGEGYGYTF.